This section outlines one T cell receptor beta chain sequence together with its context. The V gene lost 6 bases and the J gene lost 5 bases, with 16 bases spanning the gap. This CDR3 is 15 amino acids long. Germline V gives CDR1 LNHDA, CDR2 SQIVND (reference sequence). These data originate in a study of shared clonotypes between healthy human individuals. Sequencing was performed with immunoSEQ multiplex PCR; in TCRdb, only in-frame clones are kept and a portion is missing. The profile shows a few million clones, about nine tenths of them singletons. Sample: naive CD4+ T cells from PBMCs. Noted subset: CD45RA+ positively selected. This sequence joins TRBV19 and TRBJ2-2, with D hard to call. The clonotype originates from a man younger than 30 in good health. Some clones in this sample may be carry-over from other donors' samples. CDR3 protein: CASSLMSFVTGELFF. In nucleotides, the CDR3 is TGTGCCAGTAGCCTTATGAGTTTTGTAACCGGGGAGCTGTTTTTT.